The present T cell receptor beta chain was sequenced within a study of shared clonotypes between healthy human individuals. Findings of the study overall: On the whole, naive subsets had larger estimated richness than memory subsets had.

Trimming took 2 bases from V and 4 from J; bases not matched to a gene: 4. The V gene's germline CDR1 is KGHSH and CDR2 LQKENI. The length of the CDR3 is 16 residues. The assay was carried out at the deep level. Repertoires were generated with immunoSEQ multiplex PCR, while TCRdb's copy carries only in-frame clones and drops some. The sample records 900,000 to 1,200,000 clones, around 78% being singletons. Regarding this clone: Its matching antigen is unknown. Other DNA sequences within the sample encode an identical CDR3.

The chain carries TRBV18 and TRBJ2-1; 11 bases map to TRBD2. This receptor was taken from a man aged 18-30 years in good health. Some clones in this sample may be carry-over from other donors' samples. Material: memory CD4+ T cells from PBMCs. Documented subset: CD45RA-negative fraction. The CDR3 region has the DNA TGTGCCAGCTCACCAATGACTAGCGGGACTTACAATGAGCAGTTCTTC. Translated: CASSPMTSGTYNEQFF.